These 12 T cell receptor beta chains came from one sample sequenced in a study of beta chain features in type 1 diabetes. Which antigens these TCRs recognize remains unknown. General study findings and limits: Significant though moderate, a shortening of TCRB CDR3s appeared in all four CD4+ subsets of Type 1 diabetes patients.

The investigators reverse transcribed all of the isolated RNA, so they sequenced expressed TCRB transcripts. Repertoires were generated with immunoSEQ multiplex PCR, while TCRdb's copy carries only in-frame clones and drops some. Of some 360,000 clones in the sample, around 10% are singletons; the top ten hold roughly 0.6%. The sequenced sample consisted of central memory CD4+ T cells from blood. All receptors derive from a man aged 25 to 40 with type 1 diabetes.

The CDR3 DNA reads as TGTGCCAGCAGACAAGCGGGAGGCACAGATACGCAGTATTTT. It is translated as CASRQAGGTDTQYF. This chain connects TRBV6-5 to TRBJ2-3, with 8 bases fitting TRBD2. Losses at the gene ends were 6 bases for V and 1 base for J; bases not matched to a gene: 3. The CDR3 spans 14 residues. CDR1 MNHEY and CDR2 SVGAGI come from the germline V gene.

This clone was counted between two and nine times. This chain joins TRBV27 and TRBJ2-7; 12 nucleotides agree with TRBD2. The CDR3 consists of 14 residues. The J segment lost 2 bases and the V segment lost 6 bases, leaving 2 bases of the junction unmatched. CDR1 and CDR2 (germline): MNHEY, SMNVEV (reference sequence). The CDR3 here is CASRASGGAYEQYF. CDR3 nucleotide sequence: TGTGCCAGCAGGGCTAGCGGGGGGGCCTACGAGCAGTACTTC.

This clone was counted many times. The chain joins TRBV9 to TRBJ2-2, with D maybe TRBD1 (6 bases). Germline assignment: CDR1 SGDLS and CDR2 YYNGEE. The CDR3 is 16 residues long. The germline V and J ends were trimmed by 4 bases and 6 bases, with 19 bases remaining between them. The DNA of the CDR3 is TGTGCCAGCAGCTCCCCCCCTGGGGGCAGGCCCGGGGAGCTGTTTTTT. Amino acid sequence: CASSSPPGGRPGELFF.

About this clone itself: At one end, the junction sequence differs from germline, possibly due to a read error. The V call is TRBV10-3, the J call TRBJ2-7; weak D call: TRBD1 (5 bases). The CDR3 sequence is 12 residues long. Germline V gene lookup returns CDR1 ENHRY and CDR2 SYGVKD. The CDR3 region has the DNA TGTGCCAGCAGTCGACAGTCCTACGAGCAGTACTTC. This codes for CASSRQSYEQYF.

The chain uses TRBV7-2 and TRBJ2-5; TRBD1 aligns across 9 bases. Trimming took 3 bases from V and 5 from J; bases not matched to a gene: 7. Per the germline V gene, CDR1 is SGHTA and CDR2 is FQGNSA. The CDR3 has 15 residues. The CDR3 spells CASSFRTGGPETQYF. CDR3 sequence (DNA): TGTGCCAGCAGCTTCCGTACAGGGGGCCCGGAGACCCAGTACTTC.

There are many counts of this clone. The V gene is TRBV10-3, the J gene TRBJ2-3, with D possibly being TRBD1 or TRBD2 (5 bases each). Germline loops: CDR1 ENHRY, CDR2 SYGVKD. The CDR3 runs to 14 residues. Deletions cut 7 bases from V and 3 bases from J, with 14 bases between. The chain's CDR3 is CAITDGAATDTQYF. For the CDR3, the DNA is TGTGCCATCACGGACGGGGCCGCGACAGATACGCAGTATTTT.

Points on this clone: An end of the junction differs from the germline gene, which may be a read error. The rearrangement joins TRBV5-4 to TRBJ2-1; possibly TRBD1 for D (6 bases). In germline, CDR1 is SGHNT, CDR2 YYREEE (reference sequence). The CDR3 sequence is 15 residues long. CDR3 protein: CASSQSDSLYNEQFF. The CDR3 DNA reads TGCGCCAGCAGCCAATCGGACAGTCTCTACAATGAGCAGTTCTTC. Combining the CDR3 with reference TRBV5-4 and TRBJ2-1 gives the whole variable domain ETGVTQSPTHLIKTRGQQVTLRCSSQSGHNTVSWYQQALGQGPQFIFQYYREEENGRGNFPPRFSGLQFPNYSSELNVNALELDDSALYLCASSQSDSLYNEQFFGPGTRLTVL.

The chain has TRBV2 and TRBJ2-7; D is possibly TRBD2 (5 bases). The V and J ends lost 8 bases and 0 bases respectively, with 14 bases between them. The length of the CDR3 is 14 residues. Germline CDR1 is SNHLY and CDR2 is FYNNEI. For the CDR3, the DNA is TGTGCCAGCCGCCGTGAGGGCAGCTCCTACGAGCAGTACTTC. This encodes CASRREGSSYEQYF.

This clone came up a few times. The CDR3 reads CASTGTDYNQPQHF. CDR3 DNA sequence: TGTGCCAGCACGGGGACAGACTACAATCAGCCCCAGCATTTT. This chain connects TRBV6-1 to TRBJ1-5, with TRBD1 identical over 7 bases. The length of the CDR3 is 14 residues. With V trimmed by 7 bases and J by 3 bases, 6 bases remained unmatched. Germline assignment: CDR1 MNHNS and CDR2 SASEGT.

This clone appeared a few times. V gene TRBV9 combines with J gene TRBJ2-1; perhaps TRBD2 as D (7 bases). CDR3 length equals 16 residues. V was clipped by 0 bases and J by 4 bases, with 14 bases between them. Germline CDR1 and CDR2: SGDLS and YYNGEE. The CDR3 bases are TGTGCCAGCAGCGTAGTTGGGGGAGGGGGATACAATGAGCAGTTCTTC. Translating it yields CASSVVGGGGYNEQFF.

The chain carries TRBV5-1 and TRBJ2-5; possibly TRBD1 for D (5 bases). Looked up from germline, CDR1 is SGHRS and CDR2 is YFSETQ. CDR3 size: 13 residues. The ends were cut back, 5 bases at V and 0 bases at J, with 8 bases in the middle. As DNA, the CDR3 is TGCGCCAGCAGGGGGCCAAACCAAGAGACCCAGTACTTC. The encoded protein is CASRGPNQETQYF.

This chain joins TRBV4-1 and TRBJ2-3; D gene uncertain. The germline V and J ends were trimmed by 1 base and 5 bases, with 13 bases remaining between them. Germline V CDR1 and CDR2: MGHRA, YSYEKL. The CDR3 extends over 15 amino acids. DNA of the CDR3: TGCGCCAGCAGCCAAGGGTCTGGTCGTGTAGATACGCAGTATTTT. Protein: CASSQGSGRVDTQYF.